Listed here are 19 T cell receptor beta chains from one sample, sequenced in a study of T cell repertoires in cytomegalovirus infection. These receptors' antigens are unknown. MiXCR, applied by TCRdb to the reads, yields one record per CDR3 protein. The table has about 310,000 distinct CDR3 sequences, 25% seen once. Sequencing was performed on cultured PBMCs, taken from culture after CMV antigen stimulation. Receptors originate from a human donor in good health (CMV status not recorded). Some clones in this sample may be carry-over from other donors' samples.

This clonotype was detected a few times. The chain employs TRBV12-3 or TRBV12-4 and TRBJ2-4; D is ambiguous. The CDR3 sequence is 13 residues long. V was shortened by 3 bases and J by 0 bases, with 3 bases between the two germline ends. The CDR3 is CASSFLAKNIQYF. Here the CDR3 DNA reads TGTGCCAGCAGTTTTCTAGCCAAAAACATTCAGTACTTC.

This clonotype was detected ten times or more. V is TRBV7-2 and J is TRBJ1-2; 8 bases fit TRBD1. The CDR3 covers 13 residues. With 5 bases clipped from V and 5 bases from J, the junction kept 4 bases outside the gene matches. Germline CDR1 is SGHTA and CDR2 is FQGNSA. CDR3 sequence (DNA): TGTGCCAGCAGCCCGACAGGGGAATATGGCTACACCTTC. Translated, it gives CASSPTGEYGYTF.

The CDR3 reads CASNSGQGTYEQYF. Here the CDR3 DNA reads TGTGCCAGCAATTCGGGACAGGGGACCTACGAGCAGTACTTC. This chain links TRBV6-1 with TRBJ2-7; 10 nucleotides line up with TRBD1. CDR3 length: 14 residues. Per germline, CDR1 MNHNS and CDR2 SASEGT. V was pared by 7 bases and J by 2 bases, with 5 bases of the junction left unmatched.

This clonotype was observed at least ten times. The rearrangement uses TRBV28 and TRBJ1-1; TRBD1 matches 7 bases. Looked up from germline, CDR1 is MDHEN and CDR2 is SYDVKM. The CDR3 extends over 15 amino acids. J was trimmed by 3 bases and V by 5 bases; bases with no gene match: 9. This chain's CDR3 is CASSLTGALDTEAFF. The CDR3 bases are TGTGCCAGCAGTCTAACAGGGGCCTTGGACACTGAAGCTTTCTTT.

The chain couples TRBV6-5 to TRBJ2-7; D gene uncertain. This CDR3 region has 14 residues. Germline assignment: CDR1 MNHEY and CDR2 SVGAGI. V was trimmed by 2 bases and J by 0 bases, leaving 8 bases between them. The CDR3 nucleotides read TGTGCCAGCAGTTACGTGGGCAGCTCCTACGAGCAGTACTTC. Residues: CASSYVGSSYEQYF.

This chain joins TRBV11-1 and TRBJ2-1; either TRBD1 or TRBD2 may supply D (5 bases each). The length of the CDR3 is 13 residues. Trimming took 3 bases from V and 7 from J, leaving 10 bases between them. Germline values: CDR1 SGHAT, CDR2 FQDESV (reference sequence). The CDR3 region has the DNA TGTGCCAGCAGCTTGGGACCTGGGAATGAGCAGTTCTTC. Translated, it gives CASSLGPGNEQFF.

The V gene is TRBV12-5, the J gene TRBJ1-1; the match to TRBD1 covers 9 bases. There are 17 residues in the CDR3. Germline V gene data show CDR1 as LGHNT and CDR2 as FRNRAP. The trim removed 2 bases at V and 1 base at J, leaving 8 bases unmatched. CDR3 sequence reads: CASGLIRQGVANTEAFF. CDR3 coding DNA: TGTGCTAGTGGTTTGATCCGACAGGGGGTAGCGAACACTGAAGCTTTCTTT.

This clonotype was counted only a few times. The chain has TRBV9 and TRBJ2-3; 10 positions match TRBD2. The CDR3 is 16 residues long. V shed 3 bases, J shed 5 bases, and the junction held 9 bases outside the gene matches. Per the germline V gene, CDR1 is SGDLS and CDR2 is YYNGEE. This CDR3 is CASSEAGGTRGDTQYF. In DNA form, the CDR3 reads TGTGCCAGCAGCGAAGCGGGAGGGACTAGGGGAGATACGCAGTATTTT.

This rearrangement joins TRBV4-3 to TRBJ2-3; 8 bases are shared with TRBD2. The CDR3 is 16 residues long. Germline V lookup: CDR1 LGHNA, CDR2 YSLEER. Germline trimming cut 4 bases from V and 5 bases from J; bases unmatched to any gene: 11. CDR3 coding DNA: TGCGCCAGCAGCCTTGCGGGAGGCGGGTTGATAGATACGCAGTATTTT. This codes for CASSLAGGGLIDTQYF.

V gene TRBV27 combines with J gene TRBJ2-7, with D unresolved. CDR3 length: 14 amino acids. Trimming stripped 6 bases from V and 2 bases from J, with 14 bases between. In germline, CDR1 is MNHEY, CDR2 SMNVEV (reference sequence). The CDR3 reads CASRPRTGAYEQYV. CDR3 coding DNA: TGTGCCAGCAGGCCCCGGACGGGCGCCTACGAGCAGTACGTC.

This clonotype appeared many times. V is TRBV19 and J is TRBJ1-5, with D unresolved. The V end was cut by 1 base, the J end by 5 bases, with 6 bases between. CDR3 length equals 13 residues. The germline V gene has CDR1 LNHDA and CDR2 SQIVND (reference sequence). The CDR3 reads CASSIVEHQPQHF. CDR3 sequence (DNA): TGTGCCAGTAGTATAGTCGAGCATCAGCCCCAGCATTTT.

V usage is TRBV7-2 and J usage is TRBJ1-1; D unclear. Per the germline V gene, CDR1 is SGHTA and CDR2 is FQGNSA. The CDR3 is 15 amino acids. Trimming took off 3 bases at V and 2 bases at J, with 13 bases between the two ends. This chain's CDR3 is CASSFPQVRNTEAFF. The DNA for the CDR3 is TGTGCCAGCAGCTTCCCCCAGGTCAGAAACACTGAAGCTTTCTTT.

This clonotype was seen repeatedly, ten times or more. This chain links TRBV7-2 with TRBJ2-7; 11 bases are a match to TRBD2. CDR1 is SGHTA and CDR2 is FQGNSA in the germline V gene. The CDR3 has 16 amino acids. V dropped 5 bases and J dropped 2; count of bases not matched to a gene: 8. The CDR3 nucleotides are TGTGCCAGCAGCCCGACTAGCGGGGTCCAGGCCTACGAGCAGTACGTC. Protein sequence: CASSPTSGVQAYEQYV.

The chain has TRBV15 and TRBJ2-7; perhaps TRBD2 as D (6 bases). Germline V gene lookup returns CDR1 LNHNV and CDR2 YYDKDF (reference sequence). The V and J ends lost 2 bases and 0 bases respectively, with 8 bases between them. The CDR3 is 14 residues long. CDR3 protein: CATSRPGLSYEQYV. The CDR3 DNA sequence: TGTGCCACCAGCAGACCGGGACTCTCCTACGAGCAGTACGTC.

This clonotype was detected a few times. V usage is TRBV19 and J usage is TRBJ2-4, with D perhaps TRBD1 (6 bases). CDR3 size: 15 residues. Germline CDR1 reads LNHDA; CDR2 reads SQIVND (reference sequence). The V and J ends lost 3 bases and 1 base respectively, with 10 bases between them. The CDR3 sequence: CASSITGIAKNIQYF. For the CDR3, the DNA is TGTGCCAGTAGTATCACAGGGATTGCCAAAAACATTCAGTACTTC.

Concerning this clonotype itself: A much larger clone sits a single nucleotide away, making a read error possible. This chain connects TRBV7-2 to TRBJ1-1; D is unclear. The CDR3 length is 15 residues. Per germline, CDR1 SGHTA and CDR2 FQGNSA. V was trimmed by 2 bases and J by 1 base, leaving 11 bases between them. DNA of the CDR3: TGTGCCAGCAGCTTATTCAAGGTGTCGAACACTGAAGCTTTCTTT. This gives the protein CASSLFKVSNTEAFF.

This clonotype was counted a few times. This chain links TRBV7-2 with TRBJ1-4; 7 bases are shared with TRBD1. The CDR3 sequence is 15 residues long. The germline V gene encodes CDR1 SGHTA and CDR2 FQGNSA. The V segment lost 5 bases and the J segment 3 bases; nucleotides outside the gene matches: 6. The CDR3 here is CASSQNRGANEKLFF. In DNA form, the CDR3 reads TGTGCCAGCAGCCAAAACAGGGGAGCTAATGAAAAACTGTTTTTT.

For this clonotype: A read error is possible here, since a much larger clone lies one base away. The chain employs TRBV7-8 and TRBJ2-3; possible D gene TRBD2, 5 bases. CDR3 length: 15 amino acids. Germline V CDR1 and CDR2: SGHVS, FQNEAQ. V gave up 3 bases and J gave up 1 base, with 11 bases separating them. CDR3 region: CASSFPGIGTDTQYF. CDR3 sequence (DNA): TGTGCCAGCAGCTTCCCCGGGATAGGCACAGATACGCAGTATTTT. The entire variable domain, with the rest obtained from reference TRBV7-8 and TRBJ2-3, is as follows: GAGVSQSPRYKVAKRGQDVALRCDPISGHVSLFWYQQALGQGPEFLTYFQNEAQLDKSGLPSDRFFAERPEGSVSTLKIQRTQQEDSAVYLCASSFPGIGTDTQYFGPGTRLTVL.

There are a few counts of this clonotype. The chain uses TRBV27 and TRBJ2-7, with a possible D match to TRBD2 (7 bases). The germline CDR1 and CDR2 sequences are MNHEY and SMNVEV (reference sequence). The CDR3 is made up of 15 amino acids. V was clipped by 2 bases and J by 0 bases, with 11 bases between them. DNA of the CDR3: TGTGCCAGCAGTTTACGGGGGGCCAGCTCCTACGAGCAGTACGTC. Protein sequence: CASSLRGASSYEQYV.